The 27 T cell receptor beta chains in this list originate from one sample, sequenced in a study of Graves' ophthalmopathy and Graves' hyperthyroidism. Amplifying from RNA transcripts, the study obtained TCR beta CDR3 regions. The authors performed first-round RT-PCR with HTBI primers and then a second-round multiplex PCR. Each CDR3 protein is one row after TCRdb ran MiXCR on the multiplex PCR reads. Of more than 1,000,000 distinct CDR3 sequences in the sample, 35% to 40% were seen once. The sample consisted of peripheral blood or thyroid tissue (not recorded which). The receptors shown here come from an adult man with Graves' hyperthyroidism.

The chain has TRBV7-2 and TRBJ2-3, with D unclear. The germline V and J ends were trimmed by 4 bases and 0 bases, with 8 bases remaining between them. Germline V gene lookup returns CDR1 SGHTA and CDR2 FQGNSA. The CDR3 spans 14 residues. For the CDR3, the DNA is TGTGCCAGCAGCTGGGGTACTAGCACAGATACGCAGTATTTT. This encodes CASSWGTSTDTQYF.

The CDR3 loop is CASSREWGNTEAFF. The DNA for the CDR3 is TGTGCCAGCAGCCGAGAGTGGGGCAACACTGAAGCTTTCTTT. This chain links TRBV7-9 with TRBJ1-1, with D tentatively TRBD1 (5 bases). The CDR3 totals 14 residues. Germline CDR1 reads SEHNR; CDR2 reads FQNEAQ (reference sequence). V dropped 5 bases and J dropped 2 bases, with 12 bases sitting between them.

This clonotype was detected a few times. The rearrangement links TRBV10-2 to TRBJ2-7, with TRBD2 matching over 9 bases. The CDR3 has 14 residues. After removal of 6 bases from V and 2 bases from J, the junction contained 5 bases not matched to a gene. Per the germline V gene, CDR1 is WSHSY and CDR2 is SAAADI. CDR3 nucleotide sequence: TGCGCCAGCAGGGACGTAGCGGGAGCCTACGAGCAGTACTTC. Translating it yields CASRDVAGAYEQYF.

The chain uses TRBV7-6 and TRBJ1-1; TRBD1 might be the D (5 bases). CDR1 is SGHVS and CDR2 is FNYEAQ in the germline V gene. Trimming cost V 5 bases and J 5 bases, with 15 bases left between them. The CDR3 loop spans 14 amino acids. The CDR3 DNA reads TGTGCCAGCAGCGCGCAGGGTGATTGGACTGAAGCTTTCTTT. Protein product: CASSAQGDWTEAFF.

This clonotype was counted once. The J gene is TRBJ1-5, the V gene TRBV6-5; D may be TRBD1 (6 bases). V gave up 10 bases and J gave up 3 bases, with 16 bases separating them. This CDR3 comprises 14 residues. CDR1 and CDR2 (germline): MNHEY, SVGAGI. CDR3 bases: TGTGCCAAATTGTTACAGGGATACAATCAGCCCCAGCATTTT. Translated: CAKLLQGYNQPQHF.

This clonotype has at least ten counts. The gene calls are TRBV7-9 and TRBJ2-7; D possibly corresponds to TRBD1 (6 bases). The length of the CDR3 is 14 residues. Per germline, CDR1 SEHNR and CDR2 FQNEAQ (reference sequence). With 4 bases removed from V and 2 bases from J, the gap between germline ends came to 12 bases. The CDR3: CASSYGTLTYEQYF. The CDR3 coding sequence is TGTGCCAGCAGCTATGGGACATTGACCTACGAGCAGTACTTC.

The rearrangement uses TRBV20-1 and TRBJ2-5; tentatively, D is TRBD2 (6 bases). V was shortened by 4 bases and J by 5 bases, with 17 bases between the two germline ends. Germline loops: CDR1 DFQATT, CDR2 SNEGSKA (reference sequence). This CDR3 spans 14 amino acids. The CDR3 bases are TGCAGTGCTACCCAGGTGGGAGGTTTGGAGACCCAGTACTTC. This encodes CSATQVGGLETQYF.

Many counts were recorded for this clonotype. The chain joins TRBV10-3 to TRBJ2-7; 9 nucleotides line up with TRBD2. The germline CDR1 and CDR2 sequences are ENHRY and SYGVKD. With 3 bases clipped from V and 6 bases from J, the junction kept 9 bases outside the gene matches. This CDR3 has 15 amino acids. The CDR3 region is CAISETGTSRSEQYF. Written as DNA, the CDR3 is TGTGCCATCAGTGAAACCGGGACTAGCAGGTCCGAGCAGTACTTC.

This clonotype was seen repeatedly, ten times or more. The CDR3 sequence: CASSSVGGPEAFF. DNA for the CDR3: TGTGCCAGCAGCTCCGTGGGGGGGCCTGAAGCTTTCTTT. The chain employs TRBV5-6 and TRBJ1-1, with D tentatively TRBD1 (6 bases). The CDR3 has 13 amino acids. The V gene lost 3 bases and the J gene lost 6 bases, with 12 bases spanning the gap. Per germline, CDR1 SGHDT and CDR2 YYEEEE. The variable domain in full, completed from reference TRBV5-6 and TRBJ1-1, reads DAGVTQSPTHLIKTRGQQVTLRCSPKSGHDTVSWYQQALGQGPQFIFQYYEEEERQRGNFPDRFSGHQFPNYSSELNVNALLLGDSALYLCASSSVGGPEAFFGQGTRLTVV.

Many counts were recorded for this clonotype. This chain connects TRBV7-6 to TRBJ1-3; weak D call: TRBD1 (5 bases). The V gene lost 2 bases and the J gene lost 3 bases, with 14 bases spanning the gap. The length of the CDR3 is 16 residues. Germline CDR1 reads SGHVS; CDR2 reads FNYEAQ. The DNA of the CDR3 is TGTGCCAGCAGCTTATCGCTTTCAGGGAATGGAAACACCATATATTTT. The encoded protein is CASSLSLSGNGNTIYF.

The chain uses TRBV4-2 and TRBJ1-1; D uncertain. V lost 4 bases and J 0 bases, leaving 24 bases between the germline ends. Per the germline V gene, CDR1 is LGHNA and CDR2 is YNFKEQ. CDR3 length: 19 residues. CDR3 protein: CASSPQGSIPERLNTEAFF. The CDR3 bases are TGTGCCAGCAGCCCACAAGGTTCGATCCCAGAAAGGTTGAACACTGAAGCTTTCTTT.

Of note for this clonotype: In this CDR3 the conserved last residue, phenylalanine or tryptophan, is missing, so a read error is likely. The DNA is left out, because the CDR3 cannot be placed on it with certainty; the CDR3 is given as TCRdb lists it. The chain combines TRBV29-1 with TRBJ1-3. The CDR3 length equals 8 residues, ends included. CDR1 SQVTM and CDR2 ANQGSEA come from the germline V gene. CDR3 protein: CSVRTANT.

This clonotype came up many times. The CDR3 DNA reads TGTGCCAGCAGAAGAAGGGGGGGAAACACCATATATTTT. Protein product: CASRRRGGNTIYF. The chain couples TRBV7-2 to TRBJ1-3, with D maybe TRBD1 (6 bases). The germline V gene has CDR1 SGHTA and CDR2 FQGNSA. The ends were cut back, 6 bases at V and 4 bases at J, with 10 bases in the middle. This CDR3 has 13 amino acids. The full variable domain, completed using reference TRBV7-2 and TRBJ1-3, is GAGVSQSPSNKVTEKGKDVELRCDPISGHTALYWYRQSLGQGLEFLIYFQGNSAPDKSGLPSDRFSAERTGGSVSTLTIQRTQQEDSAVYLCASRRRGGNTIYFGEGSWLTVV.

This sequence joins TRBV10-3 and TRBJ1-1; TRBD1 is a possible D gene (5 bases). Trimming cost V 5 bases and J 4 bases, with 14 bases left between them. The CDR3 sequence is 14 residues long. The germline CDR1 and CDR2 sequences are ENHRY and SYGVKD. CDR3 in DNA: TGTGCCATCAGTCGGGCCGGGGGTAGCACTGAAGCTTTCTTT. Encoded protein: CAISRAGGSTEAFF.

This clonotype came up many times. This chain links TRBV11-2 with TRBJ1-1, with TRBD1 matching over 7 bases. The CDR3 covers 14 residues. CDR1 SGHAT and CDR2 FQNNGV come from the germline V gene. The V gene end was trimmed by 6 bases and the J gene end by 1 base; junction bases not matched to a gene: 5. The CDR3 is CASRVGGANTEAFF. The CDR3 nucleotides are TGTGCCAGCAGGGTAGGGGGCGCGAACACTGAAGCTTTCTTT.

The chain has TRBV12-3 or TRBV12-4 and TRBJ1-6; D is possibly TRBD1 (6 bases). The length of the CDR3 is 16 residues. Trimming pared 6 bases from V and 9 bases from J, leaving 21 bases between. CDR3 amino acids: CASSPGWGASRSPLHF. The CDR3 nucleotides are TGTGCCAGCAGCCCAGGCTGGGGGGCTTCTCGTTCACCCCTCCACTTT.

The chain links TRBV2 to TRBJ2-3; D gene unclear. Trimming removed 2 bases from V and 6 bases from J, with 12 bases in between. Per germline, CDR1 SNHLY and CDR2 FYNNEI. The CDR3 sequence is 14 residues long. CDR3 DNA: TGTGCCAGCAGTGAAAAGTCGGTTTGGGATACGCAGTATTTT. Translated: CASSEKSVWDTQYF.

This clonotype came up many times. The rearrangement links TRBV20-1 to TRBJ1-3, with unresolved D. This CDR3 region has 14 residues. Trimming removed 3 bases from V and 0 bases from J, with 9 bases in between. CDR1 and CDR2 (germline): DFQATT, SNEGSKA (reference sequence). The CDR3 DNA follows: TGCAGTGCTAGTCCCGTTTACTCTGGAAACACCATATATTTT. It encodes CSASPVYSGNTIYF.

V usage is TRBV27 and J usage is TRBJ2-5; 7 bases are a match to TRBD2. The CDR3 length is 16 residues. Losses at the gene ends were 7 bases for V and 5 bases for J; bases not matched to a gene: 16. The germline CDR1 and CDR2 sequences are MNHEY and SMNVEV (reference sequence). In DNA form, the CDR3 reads TGTGCCAGCAACCCTTCCCTGGGGCGCGGGAGTGAGACCCAGTACTTC. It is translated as CASNPSLGRGSETQYF.

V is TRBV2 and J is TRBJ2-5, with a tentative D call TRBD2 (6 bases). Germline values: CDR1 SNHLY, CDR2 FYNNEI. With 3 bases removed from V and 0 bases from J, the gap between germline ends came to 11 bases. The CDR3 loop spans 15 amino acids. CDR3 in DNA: TGTGCCAGCAGTGAGCAGGGACTGTACCAAGAGACCCAGTACTTC. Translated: CASSEQGLYQETQYF.

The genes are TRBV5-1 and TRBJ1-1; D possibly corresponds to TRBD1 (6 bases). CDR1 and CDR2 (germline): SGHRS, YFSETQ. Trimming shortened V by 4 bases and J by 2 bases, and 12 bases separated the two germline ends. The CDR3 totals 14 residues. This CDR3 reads CASSIDRFNTEAFF. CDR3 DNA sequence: TGCGCCAGCAGCATAGACAGGTTCAACACTGAAGCTTTCTTT.

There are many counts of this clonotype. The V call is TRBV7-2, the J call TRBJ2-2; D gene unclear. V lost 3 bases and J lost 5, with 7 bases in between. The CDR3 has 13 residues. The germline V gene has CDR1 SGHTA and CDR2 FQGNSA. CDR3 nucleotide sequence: TGTGCCAGCAGCTTTGACGCGACCGGGGAGCTGTTTTTT. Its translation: CASSFDATGELFF.

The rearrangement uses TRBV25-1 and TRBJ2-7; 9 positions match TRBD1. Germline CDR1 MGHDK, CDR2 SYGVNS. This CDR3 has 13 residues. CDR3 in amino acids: CARGMTGGYEQYF. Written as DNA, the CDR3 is TGTGCTAGAGGAATGACAGGGGGATACGAGCAGTACTTC.

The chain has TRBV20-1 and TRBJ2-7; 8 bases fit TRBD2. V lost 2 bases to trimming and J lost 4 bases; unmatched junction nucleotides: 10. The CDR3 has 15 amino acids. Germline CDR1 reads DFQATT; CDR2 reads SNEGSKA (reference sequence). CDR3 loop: CSARPHGTSRYEQYF. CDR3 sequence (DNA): TGCAGTGCTAGACCCCATGGGACTAGTCGGTACGAGCAGTACTTC.

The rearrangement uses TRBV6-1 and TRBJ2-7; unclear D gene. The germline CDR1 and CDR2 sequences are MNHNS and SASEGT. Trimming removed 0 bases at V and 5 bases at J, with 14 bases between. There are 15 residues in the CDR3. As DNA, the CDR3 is TGTGCCAGCAGTGAAGCTTGGGGTACTTCCCACGAGCAGTACTTC. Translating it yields CASSEAWGTSHEQYF.

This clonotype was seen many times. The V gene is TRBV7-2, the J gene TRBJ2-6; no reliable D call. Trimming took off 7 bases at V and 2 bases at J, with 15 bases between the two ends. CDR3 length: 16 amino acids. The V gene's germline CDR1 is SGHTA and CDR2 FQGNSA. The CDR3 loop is CASTLRPGTGANVLTF. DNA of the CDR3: TGTGCCAGCACCCTGAGGCCGGGCACTGGGGCCAACGTCCTGACTTTC.

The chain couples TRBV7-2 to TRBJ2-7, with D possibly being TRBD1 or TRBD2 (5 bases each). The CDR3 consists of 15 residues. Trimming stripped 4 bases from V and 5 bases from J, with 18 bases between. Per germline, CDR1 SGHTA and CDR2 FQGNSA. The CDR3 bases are TGTGCCAGCAGCTCTCGACAGCGGCTTTTGGACGAGCAGTACTTC. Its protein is CASSSRQRLLDEQYF.